This TCR beta chain was identified in a study of regulatory T cells in long-lasting Graves disease (dated by TCRdb to about 2021). A note on the overall study: Antithyroid drugs had been taken for less than 3 months by newly diagnosed Graves' disease patients. The study was registered as a clinical trial and conducted in China. Persistent Graves' disease patients were compared with newly diagnosed Graves' disease patients by peripheral blood TCR sequencing and RNA sequencing. A total of roughly 35 samples were covered by TCR sequencing, comprising roughly 13 persistent and roughly 20 newly diagnosed Graves' disease patients. Broad study findings and their caveats: Because the primary lesion, thyroid tissue, could not be accessed, the study looked at peripheral blood alone. Persistent disease showed preferential use of TRBV28, TRBJ1-2 and TRBJ2-5, whereas newly diagnosed disease favored TRBV20-1 and TRBJ2-1. Compared with newly diagnosed patients, patients with persistent Graves' disease had lower TCR Shannon entropy and fewer highly expanded clones, which suggests clonal expansion. More public clonotypes were shared among persistent patients (around 2,600) than among newly diagnosed patients (more than 900). Sequencing and analysis were limited to the TCR beta chain. The authors noted that the small sample size was a limitation that may lower accuracy.

The sample's time point label, in plain terms: newly diagnosed GD, antithyroid drugs for less than 3 months. For both TCR sequencing and RNA sequencing, RNA was extracted from PBMCs in TRIzol. The diagnosis of Graves' disease followed American Thyroid Association guidelines. The patients came from an endocrinology department in Xi'an, China. Each patient gave 7.5 to 10 milliliters of peripheral blood, collected in an EDTA anticoagulant tube. Ficoll Paque Plus density gradient separation was used to isolate PBMCs, and no further T cell sorting was performed. An Agilent 2100 Bioanalyzer and agarose gel were used to check RNA quality, while a NanoDrop 2000 measured RNA concentration. The library relied on multiplex PCR. Sequencing was carried out with an Illumina HiSeq 4000. iRepertoire HTBI primers and Arm-PCR amplification of CDR3 regions were used to construct TCR beta libraries. Before sequencing, the PCR products went through gel purification. Concerning the study's data processing: A total of under 80 TRBV and approximately 13 TRBJ segments were identified across samples and were used for gene usage analysis of CDR3 amino acid clonotypes. COPE and FqMerger were used to merge the filtered high-quality paired reads into contigs. BLAST was used to align contigs to the IMGT TRBV, TRBD and TRBJ reference genes, and CDR3 was defined following IMGT. Clonotypes above 0.1% frequency were classified as highly expanded clones. Repertoire diversity was measured by Shannon entropy, and V-J evenness by the Gini coefficient. Clonotypes shared by more than one individual were considered public. TCRdb applied fastp at Q25 and MiXCR to the public reads, then kept only in-frame beta chains. A single entry per CDR3 protein holds the most common genes and DNA from its merged rows. The V and J calls, along with clone size, are taken from TCRdb and not from the paper's own processing. This sample comprises 250,000 to 300,000 distinct CDR3 sequences, more than 15% of them detected only once. The top ten clones comprise 14% of the sample.

The junction carries 10 bases between V and J, which are trimmed by 6 bases and 5 bases respectively. From cysteine to phenylalanine, the CDR3 is 12 amino acids long. Solely the CDR3 DNA is kept, with 36 bases framed from the first base. In the germline V gene, CDR1 corresponds to ENHRY and CDR2 to SYGVKD. This clonotype was detected many times. This clone's antigen is unknown. No quality values exist for individual bases; no much larger clone is one base distant. This sample also appeared in a second study, on T cells in Graves' hyperthyroidism and ophthalmopathy. Per the second study: Stable Graves' hyperthyroidism was defined as the absence of progression to ophthalmopathy over 18 months of follow-up. Hyperthyroidism patients were newly diagnosed, with disease duration under 2 months, and aged 18 to 65 years. Exclusion was applied to patients with uncontrolled infections, other autoimmune diseases, pregnancy or lactation. Diagnoses were based on clinical symptoms, serum thyroxine and TRAb, thyroid ultrasound and orbital computed tomography. The first round of RT-PCR for the TCR CDR3 was performed with the HTBI primer set and the Qiagen OneStep RT-PCR kit. Most expanded thyroid clonotypes (frequency above 0.001) were also found in blood, which suggests that blood repertoires may mirror thyroid immune responses. A 13 V-J signature model separated ophthalmopathy from stable hyperthyroidism, with around 91% sensitivity and 81.08% specificity in cross-validation and 80%/75% in testing. In validation, the model predicted progression to ophthalmopathy a median of roughly six months before onset, with 70% to 71% sensitivity and around 76% specificity. To identify TCR V-J signatures that set the groups apart, the researchers used a discovery cohort of roughly 100 patients, made up of under 45 with Graves' ophthalmopathy and about 59 with stable Graves' hyperthyroidism. Prospective prediction of ophthalmopathy was tested in an independent validation cohort of 18 to 20 hyperthyroidism patients and around 16 patients who later progressed to ophthalmopathy. The 100 discovery patients were randomly split 7:3 into training and test sets. In addition, the study compared T-cell repertoires in thyroid tissue and in blood from roughly 6 Graves' hyperthyroidism patients. After sampling, hyperthyroidism patients received methimazole starting at 30 mg daily, and ophthalmopathy patients received high-dose intravenous methylprednisolone. Libraries were constructed in a second round of multiplex PCR, after which size selection and purification were performed. Sequencing of the libraries was done on an Illumina HiSeq2000 using paired-end 100 bp reads. SOAPnuke was used to process the raw data, with reads discarded if the reads contained adapters or uncalled bases, had a mean Phred below 15, or lacked an exact constant-primer or identifier match. COPE v1.2.5 was used to merge the high-quality paired reads, and each unique nucleotide sequence was defined as a clonotype. Clonotypes were aligned to IMGT TRBV, TRBD and TRBJ reference segments using MiTCR v1.1. The analysis was restricted to V-J combinations with a frequency above 0.0001, which together covered 99% to 99.2% of the repertoires. A TCS score was defined as the ratio between F50 (clonal expansion) and ExV (chaos), using BLOSUM62-based TCRdist between CDR3 peptides within each V-J. Welch's t-statistics and random forest reduced around 510 V-J features to some 14, which were used in a naive Bayes classifier (R e1071). No statistical method was used to fix the sample size in advance, and group allocation was not hidden from the investigators. TCR Vbeta CDR3 sequencing of 140 or so peripheral blood samples (over 40 ophthalmopathy, 75 to 80 hyperthyroidism and roughly 17 progressor patients) is reported in the paper.

The sequencing here drew on peripheral blood mononuclear cells (PBMCs), taken at new diagnosis, from a patient treated with antithyroid drugs. The TCR was taken from a woman aged 30 to 39 with Graves disease. Donor details come from another sample of the same person, matched by shared clones. The rearrangement joined TRBV10-3 to TRBJ2-5, with the D gene not clear enough to name. Here is the DNA: TGTGCCATCAGCCACGGAGAGGAGACCCAGTACTTC. Translated, it gives CAISHGEETQYF.